The 29 T cell receptor beta chains below all came from one sample that was sequenced in a study of T cell responses to AZD1222 COVID-19 vaccine. Data came from immunoSEQ multiplex PCR; TCRdb stores just in-frame clones and leaves some out. The sample has approximately 160,000 clones; about 90% are singletons. This sample comprised peripheral blood, obtained 28 days after the second AZD1222 dose. The receptor source for this set is an adult who received the AZD1222 COVID-19 vaccine.

In its sample, this clone was seen once. This chain links TRBV6-5 with TRBJ1-3, with 8 bases lining up with TRBD1. Looked up from germline, CDR1 is MNHEY and CDR2 is SVGAGI. After removal of 5 bases from V and 4 bases from J, the junction contained 7 bases not matched to a gene. The CDR3 runs 15 residues. In DNA form, the CDR3 reads TGTGCCAGCAGTCCGACAGGGACAGGCGGAAACACCATATATTTT. Its translation: CASSPTGTGGNTIYF.

This chain uses TRBV6-1 with TRBJ1-2; TRBD1 aligns across 9 bases. CDR1 and CDR2 from the germline V gene are MNHNS and SASEGT. The CDR3 totals 14 residues. Losses at the gene ends were 3 bases for V and 4 bases for J; bases not matched to a gene: 3. The CDR3 sequence: CASSESGQGYGYTF. For the CDR3, the DNA is TGTGCCAGCAGTGAGTCGGGACAGGGCTATGGCTACACCTTC.

This chain joins TRBV27 and TRBJ1-1; D is unresolved. CDR1 and CDR2 (germline): MNHEY, SMNVEV (reference sequence). Trimming shortened V by 0 bases and J by 3 bases, and 17 bases separated the two germline ends. This CDR3 contains 17 residues. The CDR3 region has the DNA TGTGCCAGCAGTTTATCCAATTACCTTTCTCCAGACACTGAAGCTTTCTTT. Translating it yields CASSLSNYLSPDTEAFF.

The V call is TRBV18, the J call TRBJ1-1; D may be TRBD1 (6 bases). This CDR3 has 13 amino acids. Germline-derived CDR1 and CDR2 are KGHSH and LQKENI. The germline V and J ends were trimmed by 6 bases and 5 bases, with 13 bases remaining between them. The CDR3 sequence is CASSPQGLTEAFF. The CDR3 nucleotides are TGTGCCAGCTCCCCCCAGGGGCTGACTGAAGCTTTCTTT.

J is TRBJ2-7 and V is TRBV3-1 (or the pseudogene TRBV3-2); 10 positions match TRBD1. Trimming cost V 0 bases and J 0 bases; bases outside gene matches: 2. Germline-derived CDR1 and CDR2 are LGHDT and YNNKEL (reference sequence). The CDR3 runs 16 residues. This CDR3 reads CASSQEGQGGSYEQYF. CDR3 nucleotide sequence: TGTGCCAGCAGCCAAGAAGGACAGGGGGGCTCCTACGAGCAGTACTTC.

J is TRBJ1-3 and V is TRBV5-5; TRBD1 might be the D (5 bases). Germline V gives CDR1 SGHKS, CDR2 YYEKEE (reference sequence). This CDR3 is 16 amino acids long. The V end was cut by 1 base, the J end by 1 base, with 12 bases between. The DNA for the CDR3 is TGTGCCAGCAGCTTGAGCCCGACAGAGTCTGGAAACACCATATATTTT. This encodes CASSLSPTESGNTIYF.

The chain couples TRBV13 to TRBJ1-2, with no clear D. The germline gives CDR1 PRHDT, CDR2 FYEKMQ (reference sequence). This CDR3 has 13 residues. The V end was cut by 3 bases, the J end by 5 bases, with 10 bases between. The CDR3 sequence: CASSFEIGYGYTF. DNA of the CDR3: TGTGCCAGCAGCTTTGAGATCGGGTATGGCTACACCTTC.

The V and J genes are TRBV6-5 and TRBJ2-6, with D uncertain. The germline V and J ends were trimmed by 0 bases and 3 bases, with 0 bases remaining between them. The CDR3 totals 13 residues. Germline lookup yields CDR1 MNHEY and CDR2 SVGAGI. The DNA for the CDR3 is TGTGCCAGCAGTTACTCTGGGGCCAACGTCCTGACTTTC. It translates to CASSYSGANVLTF.

The gene calls are TRBV12-3 or TRBV12-4 and TRBJ1-1; 7 nucleotides align to TRBD1. The CDR3 contains 13 residues. With V trimmed by 5 bases and J by 4 bases, 4 bases remained unmatched. The CDR3 region has the DNA TGTGCCAGCAGTATCCGGGACAGCACTGAAGCTTTCTTT. As protein: CASSIRDSTEAFF.

A remark on this clone: Within the sample, other DNA sequences also encode this same CDR3. This chain uses TRBV4-1 with TRBJ1-2; 8 nucleotides agree with TRBD1. The CDR3 has 15 residues. With V trimmed by 0 bases and J by 4 bases, 4 bases remained unmatched. Germline CDR1 and CDR2: MGHRA and YSYEKL. CDR3 sequence reads: CASSQDGTGLYGYTF. The CDR3 coding sequence is TGCGCCAGCAGCCAAGATGGGACAGGCCTCTATGGCTACACCTTC.

The chain carries TRBV3-1 (or the pseudogene TRBV3-2) and TRBJ1-4; D unclear. This CDR3 region has 14 residues. Trimming took 1 base from V and 7 from J, leaving 10 bases between them. The germline V gene has CDR1 LGHDT and CDR2 YNNKEL (reference sequence). The CDR3 DNA is TGTGCCAGCAGCCAAGGAGTGTTGAGTGAAAAACTGTTTTTT. This encodes CASSQGVLSEKLFF.

This chain links TRBV7-8 with TRBJ1-5; D uncertain. Deletions cut 6 bases from V and 1 base from J, with 13 bases between. CDR3 length: 15 amino acids. The V gene's germline CDR1 is SGHVS and CDR2 FQNEAQ. The DNA for the CDR3 is TGTGCCAGCAGTCTCGGGGATGGGAGCAATCAGCCCCAGCATTTT. This gives the protein CASSLGDGSNQPQHF.

The chain uses TRBV7-8 and TRBJ2-7, with TRBD1 matching over 9 bases. Unmatched junction bases numbered 7, after V lost 2 bases and J lost 5 bases. This CDR3 comprises 15 residues. The germline V gene has CDR1 SGHVS and CDR2 FQNEAQ. The chain's CDR3 is CASSLSHRGRHEQYF. As DNA, the CDR3 is TGTGCCAGCAGCTTATCCCACAGGGGGCGCCACGAGCAGTACTTC.

This chain joins TRBV7-2 and TRBJ1-2; 8 bases agree with TRBD1. The CDR3 contains 15 residues. The germline V gene encodes CDR1 SGHTA and CDR2 FQGNSA. Germline trimming cut 1 base from V and 4 bases from J; bases unmatched to any gene: 5. The DNA of the CDR3 is TGTGCCAGCAGCTTAGGGGACAGGAGAGTCTATGGCTACACCTTC. Translation: CASSLGDRRVYGYTF.

The rearrangement joins TRBV10-3 to TRBJ2-7; the D gene is possibly TRBD2 (6 bases). V lost 4 bases, J lost 0 bases, and 13 bases lay in between. CDR1 and CDR2 (germline): ENHRY, SYGVKD. This CDR3 is built from 15 residues. The CDR3, as DNA: TGTGCCATCAGTGGCCGGGGGAAGATCTCCTACGAGCAGTACTTC. It is translated as CAISGRGKISYEQYF.

The V and J genes are TRBV7-9 and TRBJ1-1; 9 nucleotides line up with TRBD1. The V segment lost 6 bases and the J segment 4 bases; nucleotides outside the gene matches: 6. CDR1 is SEHNR, CDR2 FQNEAQ, per germline (reference sequence). This CDR3 is built from 14 residues. The CDR3, as DNA: TGTGCCAGCAGTTCGGGACAGGGAAGCACTGAAGCTTTCTTT. Amino acid sequence: CASSSGQGSTEAFF.

The V and J genes are TRBV5-1 and TRBJ2-2; D call uncertain. Germline V CDR1 and CDR2: SGHRS, YFSETQ. V was shortened by 6 bases and J by 6 bases, with 12 bases between the two germline ends. The CDR3 length is 13 residues. Here the CDR3 DNA reads TGCGCCAGCACCCCTAGACCTGCCGGGGAGCTGTTTTTT. Its protein product is CASTPRPAGELFF.

The V and J genes are TRBV7-2 and TRBJ1-5; 11 nucleotides align to TRBD1. This CDR3 is 17 amino acids long. J gave up 7 bases and V 5 bases, and 13 bases lay outside the gene matches. The germline V gene encodes CDR1 SGHTA and CDR2 FQGNSA. CDR3 DNA sequence: TGTGCCAGCAGCGGTTCTAGGACAGGGGGCGCAGACCAGCCCCAGCATTTT. Amino acid sequence: CASSGSRTGGADQPQHF.

V usage is TRBV27 and J usage is TRBJ2-7, with D perhaps matching TRBD1 (5 bases). V lost 4 bases and J lost 5, with 24 bases in between. Germline values: CDR1 MNHEY, CDR2 SMNVEV (reference sequence). This CDR3 region has 17 residues. The CDR3 DNA reads as TGTGCCAGCAGTTATTCCCACAGGTTATCTTTCACCCACGAGCAGTACTTC. It is translated as CASSYSHRLSFTHEQYF.

This chain uses TRBV19 with TRBJ2-1; 10 positions agree with TRBD2. CDR1 and CDR2 from the germline V gene are LNHDA and SQIVND (reference sequence). The CDR3 runs to 15 residues. With 10 bases clipped from V and 3 bases from J, the junction kept 9 bases outside the gene matches. The CDR3 DNA follows: TGTGCCACCAACCCTATAGCGGGGGGCTACAATGAGCAGTTCTTC. Translating it yields CATNPIAGGYNEQFF.

The chain recombines TRBV13 with TRBJ1-3; TRBD1 aligns across 11 bases. Looked up from germline, CDR1 is PRHDT and CDR2 is FYEKMQ (reference sequence). With V trimmed by 5 bases and J by 3 bases, 9 bases remained unmatched. The CDR3 has 17 residues. In nucleotides, the CDR3 is TGTGCCAGCAGCCTGAGGACAGGGGGCAGCTTTGGAAACACCATATATTTT. Translated, it gives CASSLRTGGSFGNTIYF.

The CDR3 is CAWRASPDSSGYTF. The CDR3 nucleotides are TGTGCCTGGAGGGCCTCCCCGGATTCGAGTGGCTACACCTTC. This sequence joins TRBV30 and TRBJ1-2, with D uncertain. CDR3 length equals 14 residues. Germline V lookup: CDR1 GTSNPN, CDR2 SVGIG (reference sequence). Trimming took off 3 bases at V and 7 bases at J, with 18 bases between the two ends.

The table lists this clone with a count of one. The chain recombines TRBV5-8 with TRBJ2-7, with D maybe TRBD1 (6 bases). The CDR3 length is 17 residues. Germline V gene data show CDR1 as SGHTS and CDR2 as YDEGEE. The germline V and J ends were trimmed by 4 bases and 0 bases, with 20 bases remaining between them. In DNA form, the CDR3 reads TGTGCCAGCAGCCACATTGTAATAAGGGACAACTCCTACGAGCAGTACTTC. Amino acid sequence: CASSHIVIRDNSYEQYF.

The CDR3 here is CASSPRGTGGPTDTQYF. DNA of the CDR3: TGTGCCAGTAGTCCACGGGGGACAGGGGGTCCCACAGATACGCAGTATTTT. The chain uses TRBV19 and TRBJ2-3; 11 positions match TRBD1. The V gene's germline CDR1 is LNHDA and CDR2 SQIVND (reference sequence). Trimming cost V 5 bases and J 2 bases; bases outside gene matches: 9. The CDR3 is 17 residues long. Full variable domain (missing parts from reference TRBV19 and TRBJ2-3): DGGITQSPKYLFRKEGQNVTLSCEQNLNHDAMYWYRQDPGQGLRLIYYSQIVNDFQKGDIAEGYSVSREKKESFPLTVTSAQKNPTAFYLCASSPRGTGGPTDTQYFGPGTRLTVL.

Here the CDR3 DNA reads TGCGCCAGCACCGCGACACGAACAGGGGGGCTAACCGGGGAGCTGTTTTTT. Translating gives CASTATRTGGLTGELFF. The V call is TRBV5-1, the J call TRBJ2-2; TRBD1 matches 8 bases. This CDR3 has 17 residues. CDR1 is SGHRS and CDR2 is YFSETQ in the germline V gene. With 6 bases clipped from V and 5 bases from J, the junction kept 15 bases outside the gene matches.

V and J are TRBV27 and TRBJ2-5; either TRBD1 or TRBD2 may supply D (6 bases each). The V end was cut by 4 bases, the J end by 4 bases, with 13 bases between. The CDR3 is 14 residues long. CDR1 MNHEY and CDR2 SMNVEV come from the germline V gene (reference sequence). The CDR3 sequence is CASSSQGRLETQYF. CDR3 DNA: TGTGCCAGCAGTTCTCAGGGGAGGCTAGAGACCCAGTACTTC.

This clone was picked up one time. This chain links TRBV6-5 with TRBJ1-2, with no clear D. Germline CDR1 reads MNHEY; CDR2 reads SVGAGI. This CDR3 comprises 14 residues. Deletions cut 5 bases from V and 2 bases from J, with 12 bases between. The DNA of the CDR3 is TGTGCCAGCAGTATGGACGAGAGGAACTATGGCTACACCTTC. Translating gives CASSMDERNYGYTF.

The chain employs TRBV4-2 and TRBJ2-1; D is unresolved. Germline values: CDR1 LGHNA, CDR2 YNFKEQ. This CDR3 region has 14 residues. The V and J ends lost 0 bases and 5 bases respectively, with 8 bases between them. The DNA of the CDR3 is TGTGCCAGCAGCCAAGATCGGACCCACAATGAGCAGTTCTTC. Encoded protein: CASSQDRTHNEQFF.

This chain connects TRBV5-1 to TRBJ1-2; D call uncertain. Germline V lookup: CDR1 SGHRS, CDR2 YFSETQ. This CDR3 spans 14 amino acids. V lost 4 bases and J 2 bases, leaving 12 bases between the germline ends. CDR3: CASSGPNRNYGYTF. In DNA form, the CDR3 reads TGCGCCAGCAGCGGCCCTAATAGGAACTATGGCTACACCTTC.